These 26 T cell receptor beta chains share one sample of origin, sequenced in a study of STAT3 mutations in large granular lymphocyte leukemia. These receptors have no known antigen. Study results and caveats: At least one immunodominant TCR beta clonotype appeared in every T-cell large granular lymphocyte leukemia patient.

Libraries were prepared by immunoSEQ multiplex PCR; TCRdb keeps only in-frame clonotypes and omits some of them. The repertoire holds around 10,000 clones, with about 54% as singletons. Sequenced: peripheral blood mononuclear cells. These receptors all come from a boy aged 10-17 years with T-cell large granular lymphocyte leukemia. Some clones in this sample may be carry-over from other donors' samples.

The sample holds a few counts of this clone. The chain joins TRBV10-2 to TRBJ2-7; D may be TRBD1 (8 bases). Germline V gene data show CDR1 as WSHSY and CDR2 as SAAADI. V lost 6 bases to trimming and J lost 7 bases, with 19 bases between them. The CDR3 consists of 14 residues. Here the CDR3 reads CASSLQGGFYEQYF. DNA for the CDR3: TGCGCCAGCAGCCTACAGGGGGGGTTTTATGAGCAGTACTTC.

The V call is TRBV5-6, the J call TRBJ1-2; D perhaps matches TRBD1 (5 bases). This CDR3 region has 14 residues. Trimming removed 4 bases from V and 4 bases from J, with 14 bases in between. Germline values: CDR1 SGHDT, CDR2 YYEEEE. CDR3 residues: CASSMVGEAYGYTF. The CDR3, as DNA: TGTGCCAGCAGCATGGTAGGGGAGGCCTATGGCTACACCTTC.

This clone showed up just a few times. J is TRBJ2-7 and V is TRBV18; D gene ambiguous. Trimming took off 0 bases at V and 6 bases at J, with 6 bases between the two ends. In germline, CDR1 is KGHSH, CDR2 LQKENI. The CDR3 is 12 amino acids. Written as DNA, the CDR3 is TGTGCCAGCTCACCACCCCTCAGCGAGCAGTACTTC. This codes for CASSPPLSEQYF.

The sample holds one count of this clone. The chain carries TRBV27 and TRBJ1-5; TRBD1 agrees at 9 bases. Germline values: CDR1 MNHEY, CDR2 SMNVEV (reference sequence). There are 14 residues in the CDR3. After removal of 9 bases from V and 5 bases from J, the junction contained 8 bases not matched to a gene. CDR3 amino acids: CASSKQGAYQPQHF. Here the CDR3 DNA reads TGTGCCAGTTCCAAACAGGGGGCTTATCAGCCCCAGCATTTT.

In its sample, this clone was seen a few times. The CDR3 coding sequence is TGTGCCAGCAATGCTAGGGGGGGTGTCTACACCTTC. Translated: CASNARGGVYTF. This chain links TRBV28 with TRBJ1-2, with D possibly matching TRBD1 (6 bases). CDR3 length equals 12 residues. The V and J ends lost 7 bases and 10 bases respectively, with 16 bases between them. CDR1 is MDHEN, CDR2 SYDVKM, per germline.

The chain couples TRBV7-9 to TRBJ2-1, with D perhaps TRBD2 (5 bases). Between the trimmed V and J ends, which lost 1 base and 15 bases, there was a span of 13 bases. The CDR3 has 12 amino acids. Germline V CDR1 and CDR2: SEHNR, FQNEAQ (reference sequence). The CDR3: CASSLETGEGFF. The CDR3 nucleotides read TGTGCCAGCAGCTTAGAGACGGGCGAGGGGTTCTTC.

The chain is built from TRBV5-5 and TRBJ1-6; maybe TRBD1 (6 bases). The V gene lost 0 bases and the J gene lost 10 bases, with 17 bases spanning the gap. The V gene's germline CDR1 is SGHKS and CDR2 YYEKEE (reference sequence). The CDR3 is made up of 16 amino acids. CDR3 nucleotide sequence: TGTGCCAGCAGCTTGGAGGGGGGGAGAGGAACCTCACCCCTCCACTTT. It encodes CASSLEGGRGTSPLHF.

This clone came up once. The rearrangement uses TRBV18 and TRBJ2-5; possibly TRBD2 for D (6 bases). The CDR3 has 13 amino acids. V was shortened by 3 bases and J by 5 bases, with 10 bases between the two germline ends. Germline V lookup: CDR1 KGHSH, CDR2 LQKENI. CDR3: CASSPGAGETQYF. CDR3 coding DNA: TGTGCCAGCTCACCGGGTGCGGGGGAGACCCAGTACTTC.

In DNA form, the CDR3 reads TGTGCCAGCAGCTTAGGGAGAAGCCAACTCCCTATCGGAGGCTACACCTTC. The encoded protein is CASSLGRSQLPIGGYTF. The chain recombines TRBV13 with TRBJ1-2; D call uncertain. V gave up 0 bases and J gave up 8 bases, with 22 bases separating them. The V gene's germline CDR1 is PRHDT and CDR2 FYEKMQ (reference sequence). The length of the CDR3 is 17 residues. Full variable domain (remainder filled in from reference TRBV13 and TRBJ1-2): AAGVIQSPRHLIKEKRETATLKCYPIPRHDTVYWYQQGPGQDPQFLISFYEKMQSDKGSIPDRFSAQQFSDYHSELNMSSLELGDSALYFCASSLGRSQLPIGGYTFGSGTRLTVV.

The chain couples TRBV18 to TRBJ2-7; no definite D call. Trimming took off 3 bases at V and 0 bases at J, with 12 bases between the two ends. Germline assignment: CDR1 KGHSH and CDR2 LQKENI. CDR3 length: 15 amino acids. The CDR3 sequence is CASSPSVMSSYEQYF. The DNA for the CDR3 is TGTGCCAGCTCACCCTCGGTCATGAGCTCCTACGAGCAGTACTTC. Supplemented by reference TRBV18 and TRBJ2-7, the full variable domain reads NAGVMQNPRHLVRRRGQEARLRCSPMKGHSHVYWYRQLPEEGLKFMVYLQKENIIDESGMPKERFSAEFPKEGPSILRIQQVVRGDSAAYFCASSPSVMSSYEQYFGPGTRLTVT.

The table lists this clone with a few counts. The chain carries TRBV18 and TRBJ2-3; no clear D gene. CDR1 and CDR2 from the germline V gene are KGHSH and LQKENI. The CDR3 has 13 residues. The ends were cut back, 2 bases at V and 6 bases at J, with 9 bases in the middle. DNA of the CDR3: TGTGCCAGCTCACCAGGTACCAGCGATACGCAGTATTTT. This translates into CASSPGTSDTQYF.

CDR3 sequence reads: CASSYDPGLGEGTDTQYF. CDR3 bases: TGCGCCAGCAGTTACGATCCGGGACTAGGGGAAGGGACAGATACGCAGTATTTT. This sequence joins TRBV5-1 and TRBJ2-3, with TRBD2 identical over 8 bases. Germline V gene lookup returns CDR1 SGHRS and CDR2 YFSETQ. This CDR3 is built from 18 residues. The junction had 17 bases not matched to a gene; V was cut back by 5 bases and J by 3 bases.

This chain joins TRBV13 and TRBJ1-1; tentatively, D is TRBD1 (5 bases). Trimming cost V 1 base and J 1 base, with 10 bases left between them. From germline, CDR1 is PRHDT and CDR2 FYEKMQ (reference sequence). CDR3 length: 15 amino acids. The CDR3 DNA sequence: TGTGCCAGCAGCTTAGCGGGACGGAGGAACACTGAAGCTTTCTTT. This sequence encodes CASSLAGRRNTEAFF.

This clone came up a few times. The CDR3 DNA follows: TGCGCCAGCAGCTTCGGGACAGGGAGTTCCGGGGAGCTGTTTTTT. Its protein product is CASSFGTGSSGELFF. The chain has TRBV5-1 and TRBJ2-2; 9 nucleotides match TRBD1. CDR1 SGHRS and CDR2 YFSETQ come from the germline V gene. J lost 6 bases, V lost 2 bases, and 5 bases had no gene match. This CDR3 is 15 amino acids long.

The chain links TRBV10-3 to TRBJ2-3; D may be TRBD1 (5 bases). The CDR3 is made up of 14 amino acids. In germline, CDR1 is ENHRY, CDR2 SYGVKD. V was clipped by 0 bases and J by 2 bases, with 6 bases between them. CDR3 region: CAISESDNTDTQYF. The CDR3 DNA reads TGTGCCATCAGTGAGTCGGACAACACAGATACGCAGTATTTT.

The chain joins TRBV30 to TRBJ1-6, with 8 bases that match TRBD1. Germline trimming cut 5 bases from V and 7 bases from J; bases unmatched to any gene: 7. CDR1 GTSNPN and CDR2 SVGIG come from the germline V gene (reference sequence). CDR3 length: 14 residues. The CDR3 nucleotides are TGTGCCTGGGGTCTTGACAGGGGAAATTCACCCCTCCACTTT. Protein product: CAWGLDRGNSPLHF.

This chain connects TRBV5-1 to TRBJ2-3; no firm D call. V was clipped by 2 bases and J by 4 bases, with 8 bases between them. Germline loops: CDR1 SGHRS, CDR2 YFSETQ. The CDR3 loop spans 13 amino acids. The CDR3 region has the DNA TGCGCCAGCAGCTTTGTGGTATCAGATACGCAGTATTTT. Encoded protein: CASSFVVSDTQYF.

The V gene is TRBV5-1, the J gene TRBJ2-1, with 12 positions matching TRBD2. The germline CDR1 and CDR2 sequences are SGHRS and YFSETQ. The CDR3 length is 17 residues. With 1 base clipped from V and 8 bases from J, the junction kept 10 bases outside the gene matches. CDR3 DNA: TGCGCCAGCAGCTTGCCCCAGACTAGCGGGAGAATGTATGAGCAGTTCTTC. It is translated as CASSLPQTSGRMYEQFF.

This clone was counted between two and nine times. V is TRBV18 and J is TRBJ2-7; 10 bases match TRBD2. V shed 0 bases, J shed 9 bases, and the junction held 8 bases outside the gene matches. This CDR3 is 15 amino acids long. Germline CDR1 reads KGHSH; CDR2 reads LQKENI. CDR3 coding DNA: TGTGCCAGCTCACCACCTACGGGACTAGCGTCAGGGCAGTACTTC. Translating gives CASSPPTGLASGQYF.

The chain joins TRBV5-1 to TRBJ2-3, with D uncertain. Looked up from germline, CDR1 is SGHRS and CDR2 is YFSETQ. The germline V and J ends were trimmed by 2 bases and 2 bases, with 9 bases remaining between them. CDR3 length equals 14 residues. The CDR3, as DNA: TGCGCCAGCAGCTTAGGCCAGAACACAGATACGCAGTATTTT. Amino acid sequence: CASSLGQNTDTQYF.

This clone was detected a few times. The DNA of the CDR3 is TGCGCCAGCAGTTGGACTGAAACAGGGTTCGGGACTGAAGCTTTCTTT. Protein sequence: CASSWTETGFGTEAFF. The chain combines TRBV5-1 with TRBJ1-1; tentatively, D is TRBD1 (6 bases). Trimming stripped 5 bases from V and 5 bases from J, with 22 bases between. The CDR3 length is 16 residues. The germline gives CDR1 SGHRS, CDR2 YFSETQ.

The chain has TRBV2 and TRBJ1-5, with a possible D match to TRBD1 (5 bases). CDR1 and CDR2 from the germline V gene are SNHLY and FYNNEI. CDR3 length: 14 residues. The V end lost 3 bases, the J end lost 0 bases, and 6 bases lay between the germline ends. Here the CDR3 reads CASSEGPSNQPQHF. CDR3 DNA sequence: TGTGCCAGCAGTGAGGGGCCTAGCAATCAGCCCCAGCATTTT.

This clone came up a few times. The chain employs TRBV7-9 and TRBJ2-1; D uncertain. Germline values: CDR1 SEHNR, CDR2 FQNEAQ (reference sequence). Trimming stripped 7 bases from V and 2 bases from J, with 12 bases between. This CDR3 spans 14 amino acids. In nucleotides, the CDR3 is TGTGCCAGCAAAGGGCAGCAGACCTACAATGAGCAGTTCTTC. Translated: CASKGQQTYNEQFF.

The chain recombines TRBV9 with TRBJ1-3, with unresolved D. The ends were cut back, 0 bases at V and 0 bases at J, with 4 bases in the middle. Germline assignment: CDR1 SGDLS and CDR2 YYNGEE. This CDR3 is 14 amino acids long. CDR3 DNA sequence: TGTGCCAGCAGCGTAGGACACTCTGGAAACACCATATATTTT. As protein: CASSVGHSGNTIYF.

V gene TRBV18 combines with J gene TRBJ2-7; 12 nucleotides line up with TRBD2. This CDR3 has 18 residues. Germline-derived CDR1 and CDR2 are KGHSH and LQKENI. The V and J ends lost 0 bases and 0 bases, in that order; junction bases with no gene match: 6. The CDR3 DNA follows: TGTGCCAGCTCACCACCCGTGACTAGCGGGAGAGGCTCCTACGAGCAGTACTTC. Translated: CASSPPVTSGRGSYEQYF.

V is TRBV4-1 and J is TRBJ2-3, with 8 bases that match TRBD2. V shed 3 bases, J shed 5 bases, and the junction held 10 bases outside the gene matches. CDR1 is MGHRA and CDR2 is YSYEKL in the germline V gene. This CDR3 comprises 16 residues. The CDR3, as DNA: TGCGCCAGCAGCCAGGGGTGGGGACTAGTAGGAGATACGCAGTATTTT. Residues: CASSQGWGLVGDTQYF.